These 9 T cell receptor beta chains were sequenced from one sample in a study of T cell clonality in common variable immunodeficiency. The data were produced by immunoSEQ multiplex PCR, yet TCRdb's version contains in-frame clones alone and is incomplete. The repertoire yields some 40,000 clones, none seen only once; the top ten contain around 3.3%. The source material was peripheral blood mononuclear cells. The receptors derive from a person aged 18 to 70 in good health.

This clone was detected ten times or more. The CDR3 spells CASGWGTSYYEQYF. Incomplete CDR3 DNA: TGTGCCAGCGGATGGGGGACTAGTTATTACGAG. This chain connects TRBV5-6 to TRBJ2-7; 8 bases align to TRBD2. Read sequence stops 3 residues before the CDR3 end, and the germline J gene provides the missing end. V shed 7 bases, J shed 4 bases, and the junction held 10 bases outside the gene matches. CDR3 length: 14 amino acids. CDR1 is SGHDT, CDR2 YYEEEE, per germline.

This clone was seen at least ten times. The missing CDR3 end, 3 residues past where the read stops, is filled in from the germline J gene. V is TRBV5-6 and J is TRBJ1-6, with 7 bases lining up with TRBD1. CDR3 size: 12 residues. Germline V gives CDR1 SGHDT, CDR2 YYEEEE. V shed 5 bases, J shed 9 bases, and the junction held 2 bases outside the gene matches. The part of the CDR3 DNA that was read is TGTGCCAGCAGTCCAGGGGGTTCACCC. Translating it yields CASSPGGSP. The CDR3, in full, reads CASSPGGSPLHF.

On this clone itself: Sequencing ends 3 residues short of the CDR3 end; the germline J gene provides the rest. The chain couples TRBV18 to TRBJ1-1, with D tentatively TRBD1 (5 bases). Germline CDR1 and CDR2: KGHSH and LQKENI. The CDR3 covers 14 residues. Deletions cut 5 bases from V and 1 base from J, with 11 bases between. The sequenced part of the CDR3 DNA is TGTGCCAGCTCAACGGCAGGGTCGAACACTGAA. Protein: CASSTAGSNTE. The full CDR3 reads CASSTAGSNTEAFF.

This clone has just a few counts. The CDR3 DNA, read in part, is TGCAGTGCTAGTCGGGGGGGTTCGGGTCAGCCG. Translation gives CSASRGGSGQP. The entire CDR3 sequence reads CSASRGGSGQPQYF. This sequence joins TRBV20-1 and TRBJ2-3, with TRBD2 identical over 8 bases. The read gets to within 3 residues of the CDR3 end, and the germline J gene fills in the rest. Germline lookup yields CDR1 DFQATT and CDR2 SNEGSKA (reference sequence). This CDR3 is 14 amino acids long.

Ten or more counts support this clone. The read halts 3 residues ahead of the CDR3 end, with the missing end drawn from the germline J gene. The V call is TRBV13, the J call TRBJ2-2, with TRBD1 matching 10 bases. V shed 4 bases, J shed 3 bases, and the junction held 2 bases outside the gene matches. CDR1 is PRHDT, CDR2 FYEKMQ, per germline (reference sequence). This CDR3 has 15 residues. This CDR3 is CASSSGTGDTGELFF. The sequenced CDR3 bases are TGTGCCAGCAGCTCCGGGACAGGGGACACCGGGGAG.

This clone was seen ten or more times. The read terminates 3 residues ahead of where the CDR3 ends, so the germline J gene completes it. The chain carries TRBV20-1 and TRBJ2-7, with 10 bases lining up with TRBD1. The CDR3 consists of 12 residues. Germline CDR1 reads DFQATT; CDR2 reads SNEGSKA (reference sequence). J lost 2 bases, V lost 7 bases, and 2 bases had no gene match. CDR3 sequence reads: CSEGQGPYEQYF. The sequenced CDR3 bases are TGCAGTGAGGGACAGGGGCCCTACGAG.

This clone was observed at least ten times. With the read ending 3 residues before the CDR3 end, the germline J gene is used to fill in that end. This sequence joins TRBV28 and TRBJ2-2, with D unresolved. Germline V gene sequence: CDR1 MDHEN, CDR2 SYDVKM. The V and J ends lost 8 bases and 6 bases respectively, with 10 bases between them. The CDR3 totals 12 residues. The CDR3 protein is CASYPGSGELFF. CDR3 DNA (partial): TGTGCCAGCTACCCCGGGTCCGGGGAG.

This clone was recorded many times. The CDR3 end falls 3 residues outside the read, so it is completed with the germline J gene. This chain links TRBV5-4 with TRBJ2-2; 9 nucleotides match TRBD2. Unmatched junction bases numbered 5, after V lost 3 bases and J lost 2 bases. Germline CDR1 reads SGHNT; CDR2 reads YYREEE (reference sequence). This CDR3 contains 16 residues. The CDR3: CASSYLAGSNTGELFF. Incomplete CDR3 DNA: TGTGCCAGCAGCTACCTAGCGGGAAGTAACACCGGGGAG.

This clone was observed many times. The sequence runs out 3 residues before the end of the CDR3; the remainder is reconstructed from the germline J gene. The chain uses TRBV18 and TRBJ2-7; 7 bases fit TRBD1. The CDR3 has 15 residues. Germline V gives CDR1 KGHSH, CDR2 LQKENI. Trimming at V came to 0 bases and at J to 5 bases, leaving 7 bases not matched to a gene. The sequenced part of the CDR3 DNA is TGTGCCAGCTCACCACCGGCAGGGGGTTACGACGAG. It codes for CASSPPAGGYDE. The whole CDR3 is CASSPPAGGYDEQYF.